The following is a T cell receptor (beta chain) sequence with its context. What it binds is not known. These data belong to a study of graft-versus-host responses after intestinal transplantation. About the study: Isolated intestinal, liver-intestinal, or multivisceral transplants were what recipients had. Overall study results and limits: Clonal ratios of graft-versus-host to host-versus-graft in allografts were high for patients exhibiting graft-donor T cell macrochimerism. Detection of GvH clones occurred in recipient marrow, and some had their first appearance in ileum or blood.

The germline V gene encodes CDR1 SNHLY and CDR2 FYNNEI. There are 13 residues in the CDR3. V lost 4 bases and J 3 bases, leaving 8 bases between the germline ends. Here immunoSEQ multiplex PCR was the method, and the copy in TCRdb shows in-frame clones only, minus some. The sample lists about 120,000 clones; 95% were seen once. The material sequenced was unstimulated CD8+ T cells sorted from spleen or lymph node cells, taken before intestinal transplant. The chain is built from TRBV2 and TRBJ2-3; possibly TRBD1 for D (6 bases). The clonotype was recovered from a human donor who received an intestinal transplant. Here the CDR3 reads CASSAGVTDTQYF. The DNA for the CDR3 is TGTGCCAGCAGTGCAGGGGTTACAGATACGCAGTATTTT. The full variable domain, its missing parts supplied by reference TRBV2 and TRBJ2-3, is EPEVTQTPSHQVTQMGQEVILRCVPISNHLYFYWYRQILGQKVEFLVSFYNNEISEKSEIFDDQFSVERPDGSNFTLKIRSTKLEDSAMYFCASSAGVTDTQYFGPGTRLTVL.